A single sample gave rise to the 5 T cell receptor beta chains below, sequenced in a study of early T cells in non-severe SARS-CoV-2 infection. TCRdb analysed the 5' RACE reads with MiXCR anew, one entry per CDR3 protein. The table records about 44,000 distinct CDR3 sequences, around 6.1% of them present only once. This specimen was whole blood, taken at baseline. The origin of the receptors is an adult who was a healthcare worker with PCR-confirmed SARS-CoV-2 infection or an uninfected control (not recorded which).

This clonotype was seen many times. This chain links TRBV3-1 with TRBJ1-2, with D hard to call. Germline assignment: CDR1 LGHDT and CDR2 YNNKEL (reference sequence). V gave up 0 bases and J gave up 7 bases, with 9 bases separating them. This CDR3 is built from 13 residues. The CDR3 loop is CASSQDGRFGYTF. As DNA, the CDR3 is TGTGCCAGCAGCCAAGATGGGAGGTTTGGCTACACCTTC.

This clonotype was picked up many times. The genes are TRBV7-6 and TRBJ2-1; no clear D. Germline values: CDR1 SGHVS, CDR2 FNYEAQ. Trimming removed 4 bases from V and 6 bases from J, with 4 bases in between. The CDR3 covers 11 residues. CDR3 sequence: CASSSSNEQFF. The CDR3 DNA sequence: TGTGCCAGCAGCTCGTCCAATGAGCAGTTCTTC.

The J gene is TRBJ2-1, the V gene TRBV2; 13 positions agree with TRBD2. The trim removed 2 bases at V and 0 bases at J, leaving 4 bases unmatched. The CDR3 consists of 18 residues. Germline CDR1 reads SNHLY; CDR2 reads FYNNEI. As DNA, the CDR3 is TGTGCCAGCAGTGAATGGGGACTAGCGGGATTCTCCTACAATGAGCAGTTCTTC. Protein product: CASSEWGLAGFSYNEQFF.

This clonotype has a handful of counts. V usage is TRBV28 and J usage is TRBJ1-1, with a possible D match to TRBD1 (6 bases). Germline CDR1 reads MDHEN; CDR2 reads SYDVKM. V was clipped by 6 bases and J by 6 bases, with 14 bases between them. The CDR3 covers 13 residues. The CDR3, as DNA: TGTGCCAGCAGCTGGCGGGGGCGGGCTGAAGCTTTCTTT. Translated, it gives CASSWRGRAEAFF.

The chain couples TRBV4-3 to TRBJ1-6; D gene uncertain. V lost 0 bases and J lost 7, with 19 bases in between. Germline CDR1 is LGHNA and CDR2 is YSLEER. This CDR3 has 18 residues. The CDR3 here is CASSQDPTTRNQNSPLHF. CDR3 DNA: TGCGCCAGCAGCCAAGATCCGACGACCCGGAACCAGAATTCACCCCTCCACTTT.